This record concerns one T cell receptor beta chain sequence. Libraries were prepared by immunoSEQ multiplex PCR; TCRdb keeps only in-frame clonotypes and omits some of them. This sample has fewer than 1.8 million clones; about 98.5% occur once, and the top ten carry around 0.38%. The V end was cut by 5 bases, the J end by 0 bases, with 11 bases between. This CDR3 is built from 15 residues. The V gene's germline CDR1 is WSHSY and CDR2 SAAADI. This record belongs to a study of shared clonotypes between healthy human individuals. The J gene is TRBJ1-5, the V gene TRBV10-2; D is perhaps TRBD1 (6 bases). The sequence was collected from a man aged 25 to 40 in good health. The source material was naive CD4+ T cells sorted from blood. The subset here: CD45RA+ positively selected. The CDR3 sequence: CASSWGADSNQPQHF. In DNA, the CDR3 is TGCGCCAGCAGTTGGGGGGCCGATAGCAATCAGCCCCAGCATTTT.